This entry lists 4 T cell receptor beta chains sequenced from one sample in a study of T cell responses to AZD1222 COVID-19 vaccine. The method was immunoSEQ multiplex PCR; TCRdb's version includes in-frame clones alone and lacks a portion of them. The data show roughly 200,000 clones, approximately 92% seen once. The sample consisted of peripheral blood, taken 28 days after the second dose of the MenACWY control vaccine. These receptors came from an adult who received the MenACWY meningococcal vaccine as a control.

This rearrangement joins TRBV5-5 to TRBJ1-6; D gene ambiguous. V was cut by 1 base and J by 9 bases, with 8 bases left in between. The CDR3 has 13 amino acids. Per germline, CDR1 SGHKS and CDR2 YYEKEE (reference sequence). CDR3 amino acids: CASSLTRSSPLHF. CDR3 coding DNA: TGTGCCAGCAGCTTGACCCGCTCTTCACCCCTCCACTTT.

The chain's CDR3 is CASSYGRGPQPQHF. The CDR3 DNA follows: TGTGCCAGCAGTTACGGTAGGGGCCCCCAGCCCCAGCATTTT. The chain recombines TRBV6-2 or TRBV6-3 with TRBJ1-5, with D possibly TRBD1 on 5 matching bases. Deletions cut 2 bases from V and 7 bases from J, with 12 bases between. Germline CDR1 and CDR2: MNHEY and SVGEGT. The CDR3 has 14 amino acids.

The V and J genes are TRBV12-3 or TRBV12-4 and TRBJ1-1, with 7 bases aligning to TRBD1. Germline trimming cut 5 bases from V and 5 bases from J; bases unmatched to any gene: 5. The CDR3 runs 13 residues. As DNA, the CDR3 is TGTGCCAGCAGTCTTACGACAGGGACTGAAGCTTTCTTT. It specifies CASSLTTGTEAFF.

The genes are TRBV12-3 or TRBV12-4 and TRBJ1-2, with 10 bases aligning to TRBD1. The CDR3 consists of 13 residues. Trimming took 5 bases from V and 10 from J; bases not matched to a gene: 7. The CDR3 coding sequence is TGTGCCAGCAGTCGGGACAGGGGATTCGACTACACCTTC. It encodes CASSRDRGFDYTF.